This passage covers 14 T cell receptor beta chains from one sample sequenced in a study of shared clonotypes between healthy human individuals (dated by TCRdb to 2020 to 2021). Libraries were made using the immunoSEQ multiplex PCR assay. TCRdb retrieved this table from immuneACCESS and kept in-frame rearrangements only. Not all clones are present; in checked studies, unresolved V genes account for under half, and no reason is known for the remainder. The sample records around 700,000 clones, approximately 79% of which are singletons. The ten largest clones capture about 1.7% of the sample. The sequenced sample was memory CD4+ T cells sorted from blood. The cell subset or site label corresponds to: CD45RA-negative fraction. These TCRs come from a woman in her twenties or thirties in good health.

Many counts were recorded for this clone. Other DNA sequences in this specimen translate into the identical CDR3. The CDR3 reads CASSFPNYGYTF. The CDR3 nucleotides are TGTGCCAGCAGTTTCCCTAACTATGGCTACACCTTC. The chain uses TRBV28 and TRBJ1-2, with D unresolved. Germline CDR1 MDHEN, CDR2 SYDVKM. V dropped 3 bases and J dropped 0 bases, with 2 bases sitting between them. The CDR3 sequence is 12 residues long.

With regard to this clone: The junction does not match germline at one end; this may be a read error. The chain employs TRBV6-4 and TRBJ2-1, with a weak D call TRBD1 (6 bases). The germline CDR1 and CDR2 sequences are MRHNA and SNTAGT. The CDR3 extends over 10 amino acids. The CDR3 loop is CQGRGYEQFF. The CDR3 coding sequence is TGCCAGGGAAGGGGGTATGAGCAGTTCTTC.

This chain links TRBV7-8 with TRBJ2-7; 10 bases line up with TRBD2. The V gene's germline CDR1 is SGHVS and CDR2 FQNEAQ. This CDR3 is built from 14 residues. V was clipped by 5 bases and J by 4 bases; unmatched bases: 5. This CDR3 reads CASSPWTSGYEQYF. CDR3 coding DNA: TGTGCCAGCAGCCCGTGGACTAGCGGATACGAGCAGTACTTC.

In nucleotides, the CDR3 is TGTGCCAGCAGCTTGGGTGAGAGGCAGCCCCAGCATTTT. Translation: CASSLGERQPQHF. This rearrangement joins TRBV5-6 to TRBJ1-5; D is unclear. Germline CDR1 is SGHDT and CDR2 is YYEEEE. V dropped 0 bases and J dropped 7 bases, with 8 bases sitting between them. The CDR3 has 13 amino acids.

V and J are TRBV7-8 and TRBJ1-1; D is unresolved. V was clipped by 0 bases and J by 1 base, with 9 bases between them. Germline V gene lookup returns CDR1 SGHVS and CDR2 FQNEAQ. The CDR3 has 15 amino acids. CDR3 nucleotide sequence: TGTGCCAGCAGCTTAGCGCTGGTCAGGAACACTGAAGCTTTCTTT. Its protein is CASSLALVRNTEAFF.

The chain links TRBV4-1 to TRBJ1-5; tentatively, D is TRBD1 (5 bases). The germline V and J ends were trimmed by 1 base and 2 bases, with 12 bases remaining between them. Germline V gives CDR1 MGHRA, CDR2 YSYEKL. The CDR3 extends over 16 amino acids. CDR3 in amino acids: CASSQAPARGNQPQHF. CDR3 nucleotide sequence: TGCGCCAGCAGCCAAGCACCCGCCAGGGGCAATCAGCCCCAGCATTTT.

This chain connects TRBV25-1 to TRBJ2-1; tentatively, D is TRBD1 (5 bases). The germline V gene encodes CDR1 MGHDK and CDR2 SYGVNS. This CDR3 is built from 11 residues. V was pared by 6 bases and J by 10 bases, with 10 bases between. The CDR3 bases are TGTGCCAGCAGAGGGGTGACCGAGCAGTTCTTC. Protein sequence: CASRGVTEQFF.

The DNA for the CDR3 is TGTGCCAGCAGCCTTACAGGGGGTAAAACCTACGAGCAGTACTTC. It specifies CASSLTGGKTYEQYF. The chain is built from TRBV11-2 and TRBJ2-7; the match to TRBD1 covers 8 bases. The V gene's germline CDR1 is SGHAT and CDR2 FQNNGV. The CDR3 has 15 amino acids. Germline trimming cut 5 bases from V and 2 bases from J; bases unmatched to any gene: 8.

Comment on this clone: This clone may be a read error of a much larger clone one base away. Other DNA sequences from this sample encode an identical CDR3 as well. Here the CDR3 DNA reads TGCGCCAGCAGCCTCGACACCAGCTCCTACAATGAGCAGTTCTTC. This sequence encodes CASSLDTSSYNEQFF. The genes are TRBV5-1 and TRBJ2-1; unclear D gene. The V gene lost 4 bases and the J gene lost 0 bases, with 11 bases spanning the gap. The CDR3 has 15 amino acids. CDR1 and CDR2 (germline): SGHRS, YFSETQ. Supplemented by reference TRBV5-1 and TRBJ2-1, the full variable domain reads KAGVTQTPRYLIKTRGQQVTLSCSPISGHRSVSWYQQTPGQGLQFLFEYFSETQRNKGNFPGRFSGRQFSNSRSEMNVSTLELGDSALYLCASSLDTSSYNEQFFGPGTRLTVL.

The chain joins TRBV28 to TRBJ1-5, with 10 positions matching TRBD1. V dropped 5 bases and J dropped 2; count of bases not matched to a gene: 9. There are 17 residues in the CDR3. CDR1 MDHEN and CDR2 SYDVKM come from the germline V gene. The CDR3 sequence: CASSTRTGGEGNQPQHF. The CDR3 nucleotides read TGTGCCAGCAGTACCCGGACAGGGGGAGAGGGCAATCAGCCCCAGCATTTT.

The chain has TRBV18 and TRBJ2-7; 7 bases align to TRBD1. J lost 0 bases, V lost 5 bases, and 7 bases had no gene match. There are 15 residues in the CDR3. Looked up from germline, CDR1 is KGHSH and CDR2 is LQKENI. CDR3 sequence reads: CASSKDRATSYEQYF. CDR3 nucleotides: TGTGCCAGCTCAAAAGACAGGGCCACCTCCTACGAGCAGTACTTC.

V usage is TRBV11-1 and J usage is TRBJ2-7; 7 bases agree with TRBD1. V was clipped by 4 bases and J by 6 bases; unmatched bases: 6. Germline CDR1 is SGHAT and CDR2 is FQDESV (reference sequence). The CDR3 covers 13 residues. The CDR3 reads CASSSHTGAEQYF. DNA of the CDR3: TGTGCCAGCAGCTCACATACAGGGGCCGAGCAGTACTTC.

As to this clone: This CDR3 is also generated by other DNA sequences in the sample. The V and J genes are TRBV5-1 and TRBJ2-1, with TRBD1 identical over 8 bases. Unmatched junction bases numbered 7, after V lost 4 bases and J lost 7 bases. CDR3 size: 14 residues. Germline V lookup: CDR1 SGHRS, CDR2 YFSETQ. CDR3 loop: CASSRGTGGNEQFF. The CDR3 bases are TGCGCCAGCAGCCGGGGAACAGGGGGGAATGAGCAGTTCTTC.

The rearrangement joins TRBV7-9 to TRBJ2-3; D remains unclear. This CDR3 region has 14 residues. Germline CDR1 reads SEHNR; CDR2 reads FQNEAQ (reference sequence). V dropped 0 bases and J dropped 0 bases, with 4 bases sitting between them. The CDR3 loop reads CASSLAPSTDTQYF. CDR3 bases: TGTGCCAGCAGCTTAGCCCCTAGCACAGATACGCAGTATTTT.